What follows are 24 T cell receptor beta chains derived from one specimen sequenced in a study of OX40 agonist ivuxolimab in advanced cancers. Generated by immunoSEQ multiplex PCR, the TCRdb table keeps only in-frame clones and is missing some. This sample carries about 64,000 clones, 85% to 95% of them seen once, and the ten largest clones take roughly 0.45%. The specimen was CD4+ or CD8+ T cells sorted from blood, collected in a trial of the OX40 agonist ivuxolimab. The receptors were sampled from an adult with an advanced solid tumor such as melanoma, head and neck, liver or kidney cancer.

The chain joins TRBV7-9 to TRBJ2-6, with TRBD1 identical over 11 bases. J lost 2 bases, V lost 9 bases, and 3 bases had no gene match. The CDR3 runs 15 residues. From germline, CDR1 is SEHNR and CDR2 FQNEAQ (reference sequence). The chain's CDR3 is CARGQGEPGANVLTF. CDR3 nucleotide sequence: TGTGCCAGGGGACAGGGGGAACCTGGGGCCAACGTCCTGACTTTC.

The chain employs TRBV21-1 and TRBJ2-3; TRBD2, the D gene given by the table, was not confirmed from the DNA. TRBV21-1 is listed as a pseudogene. This CDR3 is built from 16 residues. CDR3 protein: CASSSGSGGSTDTQYF. The CDR3 DNA sequence: TGTGCCAGCAGCTCCGGTTCGGGGGGCTCAACAGATACGCAGTATTTT.

The chain joins TRBV30 to TRBJ2-5; 7 positions match TRBD1. The trim removed 7 bases at V and 2 bases at J, leaving 7 bases unmatched. Germline V CDR1 and CDR2: GTSNPN, SVGIG (reference sequence). The CDR3 has 13 residues. The CDR3 coding sequence is TGTGCCTTCTCTAGGGACAGTCAAGAGACCCAGTACTTC. Protein sequence: CAFSRDSQETQYF.

The genes are TRBV27 and TRBJ2-7; D is possibly TRBD1 (5 bases). The CDR3 runs to 15 residues. V was pared by 3 bases and J by 3 bases, with 15 bases between. Germline V gives CDR1 MNHEY, CDR2 SMNVEV (reference sequence). This CDR3 reads CASSLIWQGSYEQYF. The CDR3 nucleotides are TGTGCCAGCAGTTTGATTTGGCAGGGAAGCTACGAGCAGTACTTC.

The DNA of the CDR3 is TGCGCCAGCCATGGGGGGCAGGGAGGCCAAGAGACCCAGTACTTC. Translating gives CASHGGQGGQETQYF. The V call is TRBV4-1, the J call TRBJ2-5; D could derive from TRBD1 or TRBD2 (6 bases each). Looked up from germline, CDR1 is MGHRA and CDR2 is YSYEKL. The CDR3 is made up of 15 amino acids. V lost 8 bases and J 1 base, leaving 17 bases between the germline ends.

The chain uses TRBV18 and TRBJ1-2; possibly TRBD1 for D (5 bases). V gave up 1 base and J gave up 4 bases, with 10 bases separating them. Germline V lookup: CDR1 KGHSH, CDR2 LQKENI. The CDR3 totals 14 residues. The CDR3 nucleotides are TGTGCCAGCTCACCACAGGACACTGTCTATGGCTACACCTTC. It is translated as CASSPQDTVYGYTF.

This sequence joins TRBV28 and TRBJ2-7; no reliable D call. This CDR3 comprises 12 residues. Germline lookup yields CDR1 MDHEN and CDR2 SYDVKM. Deletions cut 6 bases from V and 3 bases from J, with 9 bases between. The CDR3 nucleotides are TGTGCCAGCAGAGGGTTGGACTACGAGCAGTACTTC. Its translation: CASRGLDYEQYF. The entire variable domain, with the rest obtained from reference TRBV28 and TRBJ2-7, is as follows: DVKVTQSSRYLVKRTGEKVFLECVQDMDHENMFWYRQDPGLGLRLIYFSYDVKMKEKGDIPEGYSVSREKKERFSLILESASTNQTSMYLCASRGLDYEQYFGPGTRLTVT.

The chain employs TRBV6-5 and TRBJ1-2; 7 bases match TRBD1. In germline, CDR1 is MNHEY, CDR2 SVGAGI. Trimming removed 0 bases from V and 4 bases from J; junction bases left unmatched: 8. The CDR3 has 16 amino acids. Written as DNA, the CDR3 is TGTGCCAGCAGTTACTCGACCTTGGCAGGGGGCTATGGCTACACCTTC. Translated, it gives CASSYSTLAGGYGYTF.

The chain combines TRBV11-3 with TRBJ1-1; no reliable D call. The CDR3 totals 13 residues. V was pared by 3 bases and J by 1 base, with 6 bases between. CDR1 and CDR2 from the germline V gene are SGHNT and YENEEA. The CDR3 DNA is TGTGCCAGCAGCTTTGCAAAGAACACTGAAGCTTTCTTT. Its translation is CASSFAKNTEAFF.

CDR3 DNA sequence: TGTGCCAGTAGTATAGGGACAGGGGCACGAGAGCAGTACTTC. Translation: CASSIGTGAREQYF. The V and J genes are TRBV19 and TRBJ2-7, with 9 bases matching TRBD1. The germline CDR1 and CDR2 sequences are LNHDA and SQIVND (reference sequence). Trimming at V came to 1 base and at J to 7 bases, leaving 5 bases not matched to a gene. This CDR3 has 14 residues.

This clone was seen just once. The chain uses TRBV7-7 and TRBJ2-2; 15 bases match TRBD2. This CDR3 spans 16 amino acids. Per the germline V gene, CDR1 is SSHAT and CDR2 is FNYEAQ (reference sequence). Losses at the gene ends were 4 bases for V and 5 bases for J; bases not matched to a gene: 2. CDR3 in DNA: TGTGCCAGCAGCTCAGGGACTAGCGGGAGGACCGGGGAGCTGTTTTTT. It yields the protein CASSSGTSGRTGELFF. Supplemented by reference TRBV7-7 and TRBJ2-2, the full variable domain reads GAGVSQSPRYKVTKRGQDVTLRCDPISSHATLYWYQQALGQGPEFLTYFNYEAQPDKSGLPSDRFSAERPEGSISTLTIQRTEQRDSAMYRCASSSGTSGRTGELFFGEGSRLTVL.

V gene TRBV6-6 combines with J gene TRBJ1-2, with TRBD1 matching 7 bases. The CDR3 runs 12 residues. In germline, CDR1 is MNHNY, CDR2 SVGAGI (reference sequence). Losses at the gene ends were 7 bases for V and 3 bases for J; bases not matched to a gene: 2. In nucleotides, the CDR3 is TGTGCCAGCATAGGGGGCGACTATGGCTACACCTTC. Translated: CASIGGDYGYTF.

The rearrangement links TRBV2 to TRBJ1-3; maybe TRBD1 (6 bases). V gave up 8 bases and J gave up 1 base, with 15 bases separating them. The CDR3 sequence is 15 residues long. Germline loops: CDR1 SNHLY, CDR2 FYNNEI. The CDR3 region has the DNA TGTGCCAGCTCCGTCGAGGGGGTGTCTGGAAACACCATATATTTT. Translated, it gives CASSVEGVSGNTIYF. The entire variable domain, with the rest obtained from reference TRBV2 and TRBJ1-3, is as follows: EPEVTQTPSHQVTQMGQEVILRCVPISNHLYFYWYRQILGQKVEFLVSFYNNEISEKSEIFDDQFSVERPDGSNFTLKIRSTKLEDSAMYFCASSVEGVSGNTIYFGEGSWLTVV.

This clone was seen once. The CDR3 coding sequence is TGTGCCAGCAGCTCTCGGGACAGGGGACCTAGCGGGAGGACCTACGAGCAGTACTTC. Translated: CASSSRDRGPSGRTYEQYF. This rearrangement joins TRBV7-2 to TRBJ2-7, with D possibly TRBD2 on 11 matching bases. The V end was cut by 4 bases, the J end by 2 bases, with 27 bases between. The germline gives CDR1 SGHTA, CDR2 FQGNSA. The CDR3 runs 19 residues.

This clone was detected only a few times. The chain recombines TRBV19 with TRBJ1-5, with a weak D call TRBD1 (5 bases). The V and J ends lost 5 bases and 4 bases respectively, with 21 bases between them. This CDR3 is 17 amino acids long. Per the germline V gene, CDR1 is LNHDA and CDR2 is SQIVND (reference sequence). CDR3 DNA: TGTGCCAGTAGTGAGGGCAGGGCCCTTAGATTGAATCAGCCCCAGCATTTT. As protein: CASSEGRALRLNQPQHF. Variable domain in full (rest from reference TRBV19 and TRBJ1-5): DGGITQSPKYLFRKEGQNVTLSCEQNLNHDAMYWYRQDPGQGLRLIYYSQIVNDFQKGDIAEGYSVSREKKESFPLTVTSAQKNPTAFYLCASSEGRALRLNQPQHFGDGTRLSIL.

The chain couples TRBV18 to TRBJ2-7, with 8 bases aligning to TRBD1. V was pared by 3 bases and J by 3 bases, with 7 bases of the junction left unmatched. The CDR3 covers 15 residues. Looked up from germline, CDR1 is KGHSH and CDR2 is LQKENI. This CDR3 is CASSPDRGTNYEQYF. CDR3 nucleotides: TGTGCCAGCTCACCCGACAGGGGAACGAACTACGAGCAGTACTTC.

This chain joins TRBV18 and TRBJ2-3; maybe TRBD2 (6 bases). The germline V gene has CDR1 KGHSH and CDR2 LQKENI. This CDR3 has 15 amino acids. Trimming removed 4 bases at V and 0 bases at J, with 11 bases between. The CDR3 DNA follows: TGTGCCAGCTCACGGACTATTCAGAGCACAGATACGCAGTATTTT. It is translated as CASSRTIQSTDTQYF.

Here the CDR3 DNA reads TGTGCCAGCAGCTGGGGGCAGGATCAGCCCCAGCATTTT. It yields the protein CASSWGQDQPQHF. The rearrangement uses TRBV7-9 and TRBJ1-5; perhaps TRBD1 as D (6 bases). CDR3 length: 13 amino acids. Trimming removed 4 bases from V and 5 bases from J, with 9 bases in between. Germline V lookup: CDR1 SEHNR, CDR2 FQNEAQ (reference sequence).

This clone was counted a single time. This chain links TRBV25-1 with TRBJ2-7; D may be TRBD1 (6 bases). This CDR3 is built from 13 residues. V was trimmed by 3 bases and J by 3 bases, leaving 9 bases between them. Germline CDR1 is MGHDK and CDR2 is SYGVNS. CDR3 sequence: CASSEAGVYEQYF. The CDR3 DNA follows: TGTGCCAGCAGTGAGGCAGGGGTCTACGAGCAGTACTTC.

This clone appeared a few times. This sequence joins TRBV6-5 and TRBJ2-7; 9 bases line up with TRBD2. V lost 0 bases, J lost 2 bases, and 2 bases stayed unmatched. This CDR3 contains 15 residues. Germline CDR1 reads MNHEY; CDR2 reads SVGAGI. CDR3 nucleotide sequence: TGTGCCAGCAGTTACTCATTAGCGGGAGCCTACGAGCAGTACTTC. It specifies CASSYSLAGAYEQYF.

This clone was counted once. The chain combines TRBV30 with TRBJ2-3; D is perhaps TRBD2 (5 bases). Germline-derived CDR1 and CDR2 are GTSNPN and SVGIG (reference sequence). V lost 5 bases, J lost 3 bases, and 6 bases lay in between. This CDR3 is 11 amino acids long. The DNA for the CDR3 is TGTGCCTGGGGACTGACAGATACGCAGTATTTT. Translated: CAWGLTDTQYF.

The chain uses TRBV5-6 and TRBJ2-7, with a tentative D call TRBD1 (5 bases). Germline V CDR1 and CDR2: SGHDT, YYEEEE. The length of the CDR3 is 14 residues. V was shortened by 0 bases and J by 3 bases, with 10 bases between the two germline ends. CDR3 DNA: TGTGCCAGCAGCTTGGTGGGGCCAGACTACGAGCAGTACTTC. This codes for CASSLVGPDYEQYF.

The V call is TRBV6-5, the J call TRBJ2-5; D is unresolved. The ends were cut back, 6 bases at V and 5 bases at J, with 16 bases in the middle. The CDR3 runs to 14 residues. Germline-derived CDR1 and CDR2 are MNHEY and SVGAGI. Written as DNA, the CDR3 is TGTGCCAGCAGCCCAGGTCCACTGCAGGAGACCCAGTACTTC. Protein sequence: CASSPGPLQETQYF.

The V call is TRBV29-1, the J call TRBJ2-1, with 10 bases identical to TRBD2. The CDR3 sequence is 14 residues long. With V trimmed by 5 bases and J by 9 bases, 10 bases remained unmatched. The germline V gene encodes CDR1 SQVTM and CDR2 ANQGSEA. DNA of the CDR3: TGCAGCGTTAGGAGGACTAGCGGTCGAAGTGAGCAGTTCTTC. Its protein is CSVRRTSGRSEQFF.